This entry lists 2 T cell receptor beta chains sequenced from one sample in a study of T cells after yellow fever vaccination. TCRdb independently ran MiXCR on the 5' RACE reads; one entry per CDR3 protein. The sample shows a few hundred thousand distinct CDR3 sequences, approximately 6.8% of them seen only once. The sample in question was CD4+ T cells sorted from PBMCs, obtained on the day of the yellow fever booster vaccination. The receptors shown here come from a man in his thirties or forties who received the YFV17D yellow fever vaccine.

In this sample, this clonotype turned up a few times. The chain employs TRBV12-3 or TRBV12-4 and TRBJ2-7; no clear D. The CDR3 is 12 amino acids. V lost 1 base and J 6 bases, leaving 7 bases between the germline ends. CDR3 amino acids: CASSLVTPEQYF. As DNA, the CDR3 is TGTGCCAGCAGTTTAGTTACGCCCGAGCAGTACTTC.

This chain connects TRBV20-1 to TRBJ2-2, with TRBD2 identical over 7 bases. Losses at the gene ends were 3 bases for V and 1 base for J; bases not matched to a gene: 2. The CDR3 is made up of 14 amino acids. The germline V gene encodes CDR1 DFQATT and CDR2 SNEGSKA (reference sequence). The CDR3 loop is CSASLAENTGELFF. The CDR3 DNA reads as TGCAGTGCTAGTCTAGCGGAGAACACCGGGGAGCTGTTTTTT.